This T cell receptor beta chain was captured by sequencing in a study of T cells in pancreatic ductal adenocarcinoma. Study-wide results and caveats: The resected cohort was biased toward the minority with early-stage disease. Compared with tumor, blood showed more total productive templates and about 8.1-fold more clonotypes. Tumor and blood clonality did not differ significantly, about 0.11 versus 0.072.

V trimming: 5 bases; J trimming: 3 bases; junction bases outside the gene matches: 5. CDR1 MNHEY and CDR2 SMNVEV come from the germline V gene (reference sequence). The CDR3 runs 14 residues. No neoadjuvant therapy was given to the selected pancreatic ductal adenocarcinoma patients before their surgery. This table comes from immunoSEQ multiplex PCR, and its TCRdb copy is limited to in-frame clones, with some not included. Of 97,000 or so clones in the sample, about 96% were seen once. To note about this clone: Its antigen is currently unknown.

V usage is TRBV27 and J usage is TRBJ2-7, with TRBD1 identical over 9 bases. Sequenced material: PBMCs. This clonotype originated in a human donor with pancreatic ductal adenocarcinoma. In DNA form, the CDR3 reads TGTGCCAGCAGTGCACCGGGACAGGGCTACGAGCAGTACTTC. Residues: CASSAPGQGYEQYF.